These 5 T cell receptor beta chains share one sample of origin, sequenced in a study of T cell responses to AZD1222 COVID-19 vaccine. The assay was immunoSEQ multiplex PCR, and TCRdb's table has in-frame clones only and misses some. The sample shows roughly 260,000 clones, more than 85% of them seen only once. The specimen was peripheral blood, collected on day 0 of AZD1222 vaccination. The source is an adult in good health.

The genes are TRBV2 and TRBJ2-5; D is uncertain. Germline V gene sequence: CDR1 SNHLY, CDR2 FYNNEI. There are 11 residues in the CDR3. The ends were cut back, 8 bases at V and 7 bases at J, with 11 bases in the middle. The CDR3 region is CASGGRGTQYF. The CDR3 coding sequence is TGTGCCAGCGGCGGCCGCGGGACCCAGTACTTC.

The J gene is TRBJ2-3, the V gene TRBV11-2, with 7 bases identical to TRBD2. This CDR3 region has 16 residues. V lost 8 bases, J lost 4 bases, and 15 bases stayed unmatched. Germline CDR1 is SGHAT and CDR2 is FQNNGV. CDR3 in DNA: TGTGCCAGCGGGGAGTTCGGGAGGCCCACGGCAGATACGCAGTATTTT. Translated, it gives CASGEFGRPTADTQYF.

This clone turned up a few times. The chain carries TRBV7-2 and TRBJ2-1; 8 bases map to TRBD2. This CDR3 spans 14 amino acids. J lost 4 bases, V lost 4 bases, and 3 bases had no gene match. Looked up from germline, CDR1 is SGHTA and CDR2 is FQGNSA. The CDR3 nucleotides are TGTGCCAGCAGCTCGGGGGGGTTTTACAATGAGCAGTTCTTC. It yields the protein CASSSGGFYNEQFF.

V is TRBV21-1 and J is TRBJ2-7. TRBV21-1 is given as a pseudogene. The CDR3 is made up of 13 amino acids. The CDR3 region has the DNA TGTGCCAGCAGCAAAAAGGATGACTACGAGCAGTACTTC. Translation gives CASSKKDDYEQYF.

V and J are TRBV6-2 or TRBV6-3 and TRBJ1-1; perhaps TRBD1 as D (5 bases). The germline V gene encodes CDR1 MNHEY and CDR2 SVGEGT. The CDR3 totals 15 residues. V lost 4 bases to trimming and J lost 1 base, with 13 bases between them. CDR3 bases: TGTGCCAGCAGTTTACTTGGGACTGAGAACACTGAAGCTTTCTTT. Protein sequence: CASSLLGTENTEAFF.